This entry is about one TCR beta chain. Under the authors' procedure: The authors estimated nucleated cell counts from reference gene primer amplification. Clones were read by immunoSEQ multiplex PCR, and TCRdb kept only the in-frame ones, dropping some. V and J calls and clone size follow that table, whereas D and trimming were derived from the DNA. Among tens of thousands of clones, about 86% were seen once, and the ten largest hold under 30%. Germline CDR1 is MRHNA and CDR2 is SNTAGT. The length of the CDR3 is 14 residues. V shed 5 bases and J shed 1 base, with 8 bases lying between them. The data were taken from a study of blood T cell repertoires in COVID-19. Whole-study context: Whether acute or convalescent, the COVID-19 samples came from the United States, Italy and Spain. The analysed material was cDNA or gDNA that came from T cells, B-cell-depleted T cells, or PBMCs.

The specimen sequenced was peripheral blood. The origin of this receptor is a woman older than 75 with active or convalescent COVID-19. The chain links TRBV6-4 to TRBJ2-2; tentative D call: TRBD2 (6 bases). The CDR3 loop is CASSPGGNTGELFF. CDR3 DNA: TGTGCCAGCAGTCCCGGGGGGAACACCGGGGAGCTGTTTTTT.